These 21 T cell receptor beta chains originate from one sample sequenced in a study of blood T cell repertoires in COVID-19. Sequencing was performed with immunoSEQ multiplex PCR; in TCRdb, only in-frame clones are kept and a portion is missing. The sample consists of around 100,000 clones, around four fifths of them appearing once. Material: peripheral blood. Receptor source: a man in his 60s with acute or convalescent COVID-19.

The chain joins TRBV9 to TRBJ2-3; perhaps TRBD1 as D (5 bases). The CDR3 contains 15 residues. The V end lost 2 bases, the J end lost 1 base, and 11 bases lay between the germline ends. Germline values: CDR1 SGDLS, CDR2 YYNGEE. The CDR3 loop reads CASSVQGLGTDTQYF. The DNA for the CDR3 is TGTGCCAGCAGCGTCCAGGGCTTAGGCACAGATACGCAGTATTTT.

The rearrangement joins TRBV7-8 to TRBJ1-3, with D unresolved. The CDR3 has 13 residues. Germline V gives CDR1 SGHVS, CDR2 FQNEAQ. V lost 1 base and J lost 8, with 9 bases in between. CDR3 DNA: TGTGCCAGCAGCTTAGATCGGGGAGACACCATATATTTT. Its protein product is CASSLDRGDTIYF. Together with reference TRBV7-8 and TRBJ1-3, the CDR3 gives the full variable domain: GAGVSQSPRYKVAKRGQDVALRCDPISGHVSLFWYQQALGQGPEFLTYFQNEAQLDKSGLPSDRFFAERPEGSVSTLKIQRTQQEDSAVYLCASSLDRGDTIYFGEGSWLTVV.

In its sample, this clone was seen once. V gene TRBV5-1 combines with J gene TRBJ1-2, with no clear D. Germline V gives CDR1 SGHRS, CDR2 YFSETQ. Trimming took 4 bases from V and 6 from J, leaving 16 bases between them. The length of the CDR3 is 14 residues. This chain's CDR3 is CASSPEPAGHGYTF. CDR3 nucleotide sequence: TGCGCCAGCAGCCCCGAGCCTGCGGGTCATGGCTACACCTTC.

The chain uses TRBV6-6 and TRBJ2-5; TRBD2 matches 10 bases. From germline, CDR1 is MNHNY and CDR2 SVGAGI (reference sequence). Unmatched junction bases numbered 5, after V lost 5 bases and J lost 2 bases. The CDR3 length is 15 residues. The CDR3 sequence: CASSTGTSVQETQYF. CDR3 in DNA: TGTGCCAGCAGTACAGGGACTAGCGTACAAGAGACCCAGTACTTC.

This chain links TRBV28 with TRBJ2-1, with D perhaps matching TRBD1 (5 bases). There are 14 residues in the CDR3. Germline CDR1 MDHEN, CDR2 SYDVKM. V shed 2 bases and J shed 5 bases, with 10 bases lying between them. CDR3 bases: TGTGCCAGCAGTTTAGCAGGGATGCACAATGAGCAGTTCTTC. Its translation: CASSLAGMHNEQFF.

J is TRBJ2-1 and V is TRBV27; 9 bases line up with TRBD1. The CDR3 is 14 amino acids. Trimming removed 5 bases from V and 10 bases from J; junction bases left unmatched: 9. CDR1 is MNHEY and CDR2 is SMNVEV in the germline V gene (reference sequence). The CDR3 DNA sequence: TGTGCCAGCAGTGCCCCCGGACAGGGGAGAGAGCAGTTCTTC. Amino acid sequence: CASSAPGQGREQFF.

V usage is TRBV9 and J usage is TRBJ2-1; 8 nucleotides match TRBD2. This CDR3 comprises 17 residues. CDR1 and CDR2 from the germline V gene are SGDLS and YYNGEE. The V segment lost 0 bases and the J segment 7 bases; nucleotides outside the gene matches: 12. CDR3 sequence: CASSVGPPAGVGNEQFF. The CDR3 DNA follows: TGTGCCAGCAGCGTAGGACCCCCAGCGGGAGTCGGGAATGAGCAGTTCTTC.

The J gene is TRBJ2-1, the V gene TRBV20-1; D ambiguous. This CDR3 has 10 residues. Germline assignment: CDR1 DFQATT and CDR2 SNEGSKA (reference sequence). Trimming stripped 5 bases from V and 13 bases from J, with 12 bases between. The CDR3 DNA reads as TGCAGTGCTGAGTACCGCCAACAGTTCTTC. It yields the protein CSAEYRQQFF.

The gene calls are TRBV6-5 and TRBJ2-7, with D possibly being TRBD1 (6 bases). The CDR3 sequence is 14 residues long. Between the trimmed V and J ends, which lost 7 bases and 2 bases, there was a span of 15 bases. CDR1 and CDR2 (germline): MNHEY, SVGAGI. Written as DNA, the CDR3 is TGTGCCAGCAATTTACAGGGTAGTGCCTACGAGCAGTACTTC. Protein sequence: CASNLQGSAYEQYF.

The V gene is TRBV2, the J gene TRBJ1-1, with D perhaps matching TRBD1 (5 bases). With 4 bases removed from V and 5 bases from J, the gap between germline ends came to 14 bases. The CDR3 loop spans 14 amino acids. Germline V gene data show CDR1 as SNHLY and CDR2 as FYNNEI. Here the CDR3 DNA reads TGTGCCAGCAGTGGGGGTACAGGAGGGACTGAAGCTTTCTTT. Encoded protein: CASSGGTGGTEAFF.

The rearrangement joins TRBV11-3 to TRBJ1-1, with D uncertain. Per germline, CDR1 SGHNT and CDR2 YENEEA. V lost 5 bases and J lost 8, with 12 bases in between. This CDR3 contains 12 residues. Here the CDR3 DNA reads TGTGCCAGCAGCCTGGGCTCGGTCGAAGCTTTCTTT. This translates into CASSLGSVEAFF.

The chain combines TRBV2 with TRBJ1-5; D call uncertain. The germline V and J ends were trimmed by 6 bases and 3 bases, with 9 bases remaining between them. This CDR3 spans 13 amino acids. Germline V gene data show CDR1 as SNHLY and CDR2 as FYNNEI. The CDR3 DNA follows: TGTGCCAGCAGGCGACTGCTCAATCAGCCCCAGCATTTT. Translation gives CASRRLLNQPQHF.

This clone appeared a single time. CDR3 protein: CASSRGTGGYNEQFF. In nucleotides, the CDR3 is TGCGCCAGCAGTCGCGGGACAGGGGGATACAATGAGCAGTTCTTC. The chain carries TRBV10-1 and TRBJ2-1; 11 bases are shared with TRBD1. V shed 5 bases, J shed 4 bases, and the junction held 4 bases outside the gene matches. Germline-derived CDR1 and CDR2 are WNHNN and SYGVQD (reference sequence). The CDR3 contains 15 residues.

The genes are TRBV3-1 (or the pseudogene TRBV3-2) and TRBJ1-4, with D tentatively TRBD1 (5 bases). This CDR3 spans 13 amino acids. V was cut by 1 base and J by 12 bases, with 12 bases left in between. CDR1 LGHDT and CDR2 YNNKEL come from the germline V gene (reference sequence). The CDR3 loop is CASSQGGGDQLFF. CDR3 sequence (DNA): TGTGCCAGCAGCCAAGGGGGAGGGGATCAACTGTTTTTT.

The chain uses TRBV5-1 and TRBJ1-1; 9 bases map to TRBD1. The CDR3 extends over 14 amino acids. V trimming: 2 bases; J trimming: 5 bases; junction bases outside the gene matches: 4. In germline, CDR1 is SGHRS, CDR2 YFSETQ. CDR3 sequence (DNA): TGCGCCAGCAGCTTACAGGGGGCGCGTACTGAAGCTTTCTTT. It translates to CASSLQGARTEAFF.

The chain employs TRBV28 and TRBJ1-6, with 10 bases fitting TRBD1. The germline CDR1 and CDR2 sequences are MDHEN and SYDVKM. This CDR3 is built from 14 residues. J lost 7 bases, V lost 7 bases, and 4 bases had no gene match. CDR3 protein: CASTSGQGNSPLHF. Written as DNA, the CDR3 is TGTGCCAGCACCTCGGGACAGGGGAATTCACCCCTCCACTTT.

The chain joins TRBV10-3 to TRBJ2-1; 11 positions match TRBD2. J gave up 4 bases and V 3 bases, and 11 bases lay outside the gene matches. Germline CDR1 reads ENHRY; CDR2 reads SYGVKD. The CDR3 covers 18 residues. CDR3 DNA sequence: TGTGCCATCAGTGACGGGACTAGCGGAGGGCCCTATTACAATGAGCAGTTCTTC. It specifies CAISDGTSGGPYYNEQFF.

This clone was recorded only once. The rearrangement joins TRBV29-1 to TRBJ2-5; 8 positions agree with TRBD1. The CDR3 contains 12 residues. V was clipped by 4 bases and J by 4 bases; unmatched bases: 2. Germline V gene sequence: CDR1 SQVTM, CDR2 ANQGSEA. The CDR3 sequence is CSVVGTGETQYF. The CDR3 coding sequence is TGCAGCGTTGTAGGGACAGGAGAGACCCAGTACTTC.

The chain carries TRBV5-1 and TRBJ2-1, with 11 bases that match TRBD2. With V trimmed by 2 bases and J by 9 bases, 10 bases remained unmatched. Germline V gene data show CDR1 as SGHRS and CDR2 as YFSETQ. There are 16 residues in the CDR3. CDR3 DNA: TGCGCCAGCAGCTTCGTAGCGGGAGGGAATTCCGGTGAGCAGTTCTTC. Translated: CASSFVAGGNSGEQFF.

The chain employs TRBV5-4 and TRBJ1-4, with D possibly matching TRBD1 (5 bases). CDR1 and CDR2 from the germline V gene are SGHNT and YYREEE (reference sequence). The CDR3 totals 16 residues. Deletions cut 3 bases from V and 3 bases from J, with 15 bases between. The CDR3: CASSSTSGSANEKLFF. CDR3 coding DNA: TGTGCCAGCAGCTCGACCTCAGGGTCAGCTAATGAAAAACTGTTTTTT.

This clone showed up just once. The CDR3 DNA reads as TGTGCCAGCAGCTTAGACGGGAAGGACACCGGGGAGCTGTTTTTT. Its protein is CASSLDGKDTGELFF. This chain links TRBV7-8 with TRBJ2-2, with D perhaps TRBD2 (5 bases). Germline V lookup: CDR1 SGHVS, CDR2 FQNEAQ. The CDR3 totals 15 residues. Deletions cut 1 base from V and 3 bases from J, with 9 bases between.